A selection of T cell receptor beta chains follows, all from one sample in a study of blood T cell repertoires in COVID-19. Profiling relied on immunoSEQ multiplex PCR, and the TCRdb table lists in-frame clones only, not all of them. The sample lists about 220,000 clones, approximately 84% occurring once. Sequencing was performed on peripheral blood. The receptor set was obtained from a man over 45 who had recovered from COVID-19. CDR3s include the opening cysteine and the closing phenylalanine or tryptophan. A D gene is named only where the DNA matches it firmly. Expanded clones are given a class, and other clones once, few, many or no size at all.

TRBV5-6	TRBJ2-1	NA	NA	TGTGCCAGCAGCCAGCTTGGCAGCGTCTCCTACAATGAGCAGTTCTTC	CASSQLGSVSYNEQFF
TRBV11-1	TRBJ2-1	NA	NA	TGTGCCAGCAGCAAATTGGGACTCCCCTACAATGAGCAGTTCTTC	CASSKLGLPYNEQFF
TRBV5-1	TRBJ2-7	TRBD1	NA	TGCGCCAGCAGCTATCAGAAGTCCCGGGACAGTGTAGAGTACTTC	CASSYQKSRDSVEYF
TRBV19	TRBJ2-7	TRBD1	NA	TGTGCCAGTAGTATCGCCGGTGGGACAGGGGGCCGCGAGCAGTACTTC	CASSIAGGTGGREQYF
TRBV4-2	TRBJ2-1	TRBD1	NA	TGTGCCAGCAGCCAAGTTCCACGGACAGGGGACGACAATGAGCAGTTCTTC	CASSQVPRTGDDNEQFF
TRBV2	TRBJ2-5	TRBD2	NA	TGTGCCAGCAGACTAGCGGGTGAGACCCAGTACTTC	CASRLAGETQYF
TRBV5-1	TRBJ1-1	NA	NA	TGCGCCAGCAGCGGGGGGACGGTCATGAACACTGAAGCTTTCTTT	CASSGGTVMNTEAFF
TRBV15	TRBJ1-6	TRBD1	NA	TGTGCCACCAGCAGAGATCCGGGACAGAATAATTCACCCCTCCACTTT	CATSRDPGQNNSPLHF
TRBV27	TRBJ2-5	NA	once	TGTGCCAGCAGCCAATATCAGGGACAAGAGACCCAGTACTTC	CASSQYQGQETQYF
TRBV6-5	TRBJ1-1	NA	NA	TGTGCCAGCACCCCGAGGGATTCAGGCAGGGGTGAAGCTTTCTTT	CASTPRDSGRGEAFF
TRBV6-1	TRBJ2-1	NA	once	TGTGCCAGCAGTGAAAGGCGGTTGGTCTACAATGAGCAGTTCTTC	CASSERRLVYNEQFF
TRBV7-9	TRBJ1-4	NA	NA	TGTGCCAGCAGCTCGAACCTCGAGAAACTGTTTTTT	CASSSNLEKLFF
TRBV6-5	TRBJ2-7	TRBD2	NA	TGTGCCAGCAGCCCGTCGGGCGGGAGGACGTACGAGCAGTACTTC	CASSPSGGRTYEQYF
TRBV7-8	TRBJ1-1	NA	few	TGTGCCAGCAGCCCGAGGGTACGGGGCACTGAAGCTTTCTTT	CASSPRVRGTEAFF
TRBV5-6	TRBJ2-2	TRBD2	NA	TGTGCCAGCAGCTTTTCGGGAGGGCCTCTCGGGGAGCTGTTTTTT	CASSFSGGPLGELFF
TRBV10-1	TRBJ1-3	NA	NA	TGCGCCAGCAGTCAGGGGACAAATGGAAACACCATATATTTT	CASSQGTNGNTIYF
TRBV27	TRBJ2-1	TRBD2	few	TGTGCCAGCAGTTCAAGACTAGCGGAATTGAATGAGCAGTTCTTC	CASSSRLAELNEQFF
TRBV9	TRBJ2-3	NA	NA	TGTGCCAGCAGCGTAGGGCAACCAGATACGCAGTATTTT	CASSVGQPDTQYF
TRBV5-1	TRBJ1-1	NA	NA	TGCGCCAGCAGCTTGTCCCTAAGCGACAGAAACACTGAAGCTTTCTTT	CASSLSLSDRNTEAFF
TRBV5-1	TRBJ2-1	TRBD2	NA	TGCGCCAGCAGCTGGGGACTAGCGGGTGAGCAGTTCTTC	CASSWGLAGEQFF
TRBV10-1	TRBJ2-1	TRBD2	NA	TGCGCCAGCAGTGAAGCCAGCGGGAGTTTCAATGAGCAGTTCTTC	CASSEASGSFNEQFF
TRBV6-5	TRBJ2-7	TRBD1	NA	TGTGCCAGCAGACCGATACAGGGGGCACCACGGGAGCAGTACTTC	CASRPIQGAPREQYF